This TCR beta chain was obtained from a study of blood T cell repertoires in COVID-19. For the study at large: Samples representing acute and convalescent COVID-19 were sourced from the United States, Italy and Spain. Sources were T cells, B-cell-depleted T cells, or PBMCs; the material itself was cDNA or gDNA.

From germline, CDR1 is SGHRS and CDR2 YFSETQ. V lost 3 bases to trimming and J lost 5 bases, with 14 bases between them. The CDR3 sequence is 14 residues long. Methods used by the authors: The assay estimated nucleated cells by amplifying reference gene primers. The data were produced by immunoSEQ multiplex PCR, yet TCRdb's version contains in-frame clones alone and is incomplete. Clone size and V and J calls were adopted from that table, with D and trimming inferred from the DNA. There are 170,000 or so clones in the sample; around nine tenths occur only once, and about 1% lies in the top ten. The clonotype originates from a woman younger than 35 who had recovered from COVID-19. Material for sequencing was peripheral blood. J is TRBJ1-2 and V is TRBV5-1, with D hard to call. Written as DNA, the CDR3 is TGCGCCAGCAGCTGGGCAGCGGACTGGTATGGCTACACCTTC. Residues: CASSWAADWYGYTF.